The 13 T cell receptor beta chains listed next were all sequenced from one sample in a study of Ad26.COV2.S vaccination and SARS-CoV-2 variants. The method was immunoSEQ multiplex PCR; TCRdb's version includes in-frame clones alone and lacks a portion of them. The profile shows roughly 350,000 clones, approximately 90% of them singletons. Treatment indicated: around 19 received Ad26.COV2.S at low or high dose, single or two shots; 5 received placebo; per-sample allocation not given. Day 63 following the first vaccine or placebo injection was when the samples were taken. Source: peripheral blood, taken in a trial of Ad26.COV2.S vaccine versus placebo. These TCRs come from a person between 18 and 60 years old who received the Ad26.COV2.S COVID-19 vaccine or a placebo.

The V gene is TRBV6-5, the J gene TRBJ1-3, with D unresolved. The CDR3 sequence is 14 residues long. Per the germline V gene, CDR1 is MNHEY and CDR2 is SVGAGI. V lost 6 bases and J lost 0, with 9 bases in between. The CDR3 DNA reads as TGTGCCAGCAGCACACATGTCTCTGGAAACACCATATATTTT. It specifies CASSTHVSGNTIYF.

In regard to this clone: The junction shows a germline mismatch at one end, possibly a read error. The chain uses TRBV7-6 and TRBJ2-7, with 9 bases that match TRBD2. The CDR3 covers 14 residues. Germline V CDR1 and CDR2: SGHVS, FNYEAQ. Here the CDR3 DNA reads TGTGCCAACAGCAAGACTAGCGGCTCCTACGAGCAGTACTTC. Translation gives CANSKTSGSYEQYF.

This clone was seen only a few times. The genes are TRBV7-9 and TRBJ2-7, with 7 bases identical to TRBD2. The CDR3 extends over 16 amino acids. V shed 1 base and J 0 bases; nucleotides not matched to a gene: 6. The V gene's germline CDR1 is SEHNR and CDR2 FQNEAQ (reference sequence). The CDR3 loop reads CASSLVPAGSSYEQYF. DNA for the CDR3: TGTGCCAGCAGCTTAGTTCCAGCGGGGAGCTCCTACGAGCAGTACTTC.

This clone appeared a single time. Other DNA sequences in this specimen translate into the identical CDR3. The J gene is TRBJ2-7, the V gene TRBV9; unclear D gene. The germline gives CDR1 SGDLS, CDR2 YYNGEE. The ends were cut back, 4 bases at V and 0 bases at J, with 5 bases in the middle. The CDR3 extends over 12 amino acids. This chain's CDR3 is CASSSSSYEQYF. CDR3 DNA: TGTGCCAGCAGCTCCAGCTCCTACGAGCAGTACTTC.

The chain carries TRBV29-1 and TRBJ1-2; D unresolved. The CDR3 consists of 11 residues. Between the trimmed V and J ends, which lost 7 bases and 2 bases, there was a span of 8 bases. CDR1 and CDR2 from the germline V gene are SQVTM and ANQGSEA. The CDR3 here is CSAVGNYGYTF. CDR3 DNA sequence: TGCAGCGCCGTCGGGAACTATGGCTACACCTTC.

The rearrangement uses TRBV19 and TRBJ2-7, with 8 bases aligning to TRBD1. Per germline, CDR1 LNHDA and CDR2 SQIVND (reference sequence). The J segment lost 6 bases and the V segment lost 8 bases, leaving 15 bases of the junction unmatched. The CDR3 is 15 residues long. In nucleotides, the CDR3 is TGTGCCAGTTCAAACCCCAGACAGGGGATTCCCGAGCAGTACTTC. This encodes CASSNPRQGIPEQYF.

The chain couples TRBV18 to TRBJ2-7; weak D call: TRBD2 (5 bases). Germline V gene data show CDR1 as KGHSH and CDR2 as LQKENI. Trimming shortened V by 3 bases and J by 0 bases, and 18 bases separated the two germline ends. The CDR3 covers 17 residues. The CDR3 region is CASSPQRVAGSSYEQYF. The DNA of the CDR3 is TGTGCCAGCTCACCCCAGAGAGTGGCGGGCAGCTCCTACGAGCAGTACTTC. Full variable domain (rest looked up from reference TRBV18 and TRBJ2-7): NAGVMQNPRHLVRRRGQEARLRCSPMKGHSHVYWYRQLPEEGLKFMVYLQKENIIDESGMPKERFSAEFPKEGPSILRIQQVVRGDSAAYFCASSPQRVAGSSYEQYFGPGTRLTVT.

This chain connects TRBV29-1 to TRBJ2-2; D unresolved. The V gene's germline CDR1 is SQVTM and CDR2 ANQGSEA. Trimming took 0 bases from V and 0 from J, leaving 11 bases between them. CDR3 length: 16 residues. The DNA of the CDR3 is TGCAGCGTTGAAGATCCCCGGGCCACGAACACCGGGGAGCTGTTTTTT. Translating it yields CSVEDPRATNTGELFF.

The chain combines TRBV28 with TRBJ2-6, with unresolved D. The CDR3 sequence is 15 residues long. The germline V gene encodes CDR1 MDHEN and CDR2 SYDVKM. V was pared by 1 base and J by 2 bases, with 6 bases between. The CDR3 bases are TGTGCCAGCAGTTTATCGACCCCTGGGGCCAACGTCCTGACTTTC. It translates to CASSLSTPGANVLTF.

This sequence joins TRBV5-1 and TRBJ1-5; D is unresolved. Trimming stripped 0 bases from V and 2 bases from J, with 3 bases between. The CDR3 is 13 amino acids. Germline V lookup: CDR1 SGHRS, CDR2 YFSETQ. Written as DNA, the CDR3 is TGCGCCAGCAGCTTGGGTCGCAATCAGCCCCAGCATTTT. Translating it yields CASSLGRNQPQHF.

The chain combines TRBV9 with TRBJ2-5, with 13 positions matching TRBD2. Germline values: CDR1 SGDLS, CDR2 YYNGEE. The trim removed 4 bases at V and 5 bases at J, leaving 8 bases unmatched. This CDR3 is built from 16 residues. CDR3 DNA: TGTGCCAGCAGCACCCAGGGACTAGCGGGATGGGAGACCCAGTACTTC. This gives the protein CASSTQGLAGWETQYF.

This chain connects TRBV11-3 to TRBJ2-2; no reliable D call. V was shortened by 5 bases and J by 4 bases, with 5 bases between the two germline ends. Germline values: CDR1 SGHNT, CDR2 YENEEA. This CDR3 is built from 12 residues. In DNA, the CDR3 is TGTGCCAGCAGCCCTTTCACCGGGGAGCTGTTTTTT. Amino acids: CASSPFTGELFF.

This chain links TRBV24-1 with TRBJ1-5; D is unresolved. The CDR3 sequence is 12 residues long. The germline gives CDR1 KGHDR, CDR2 SFDVKD. Trimming removed 4 bases at V and 10 bases at J, with 10 bases between. The CDR3 DNA follows: TGTGCCACCAGTGACCCCTCCGGCCCCCAGCATTTT. This translates into CATSDPSGPQHF.